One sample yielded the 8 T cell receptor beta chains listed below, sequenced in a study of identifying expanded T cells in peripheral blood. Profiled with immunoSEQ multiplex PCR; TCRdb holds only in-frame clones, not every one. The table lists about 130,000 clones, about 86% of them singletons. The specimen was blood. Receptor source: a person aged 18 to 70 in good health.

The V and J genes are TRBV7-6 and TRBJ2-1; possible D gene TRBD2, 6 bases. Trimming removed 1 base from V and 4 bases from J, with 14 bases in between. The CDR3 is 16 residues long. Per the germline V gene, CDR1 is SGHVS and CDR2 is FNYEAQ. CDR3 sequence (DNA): TGTGCCAGCAGCTTAGGGGTTAGCGGAACTTACAATGAGCAGTTCTTC. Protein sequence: CASSLGVSGTYNEQFF.

The CDR3 region is CASSLVEGNTEAFF. The CDR3 region has the DNA TGTGCCAGCAGCTTAGTCGAGGGGAACACTGAAGCTTTCTTT. This chain joins TRBV7-6 and TRBJ1-1; D remains unclear. CDR1 is SGHVS, CDR2 FNYEAQ, per germline. The CDR3 spans 14 residues. The V end lost 1 base, the J end lost 1 base, and 7 bases lay between the germline ends.

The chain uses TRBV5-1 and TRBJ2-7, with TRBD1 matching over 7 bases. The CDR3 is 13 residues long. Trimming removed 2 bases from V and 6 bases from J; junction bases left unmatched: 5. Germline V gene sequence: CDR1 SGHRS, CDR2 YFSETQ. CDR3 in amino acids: CASSFRQGPEQYF. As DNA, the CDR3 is TGCGCCAGCAGCTTCCGACAGGGCCCCGAGCAGTACTTC.

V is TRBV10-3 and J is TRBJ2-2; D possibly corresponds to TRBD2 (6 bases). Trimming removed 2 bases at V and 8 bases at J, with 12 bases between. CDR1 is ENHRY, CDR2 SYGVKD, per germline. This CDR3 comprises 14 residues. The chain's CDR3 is CAISERSGQGELFF. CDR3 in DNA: TGTGCCATCAGTGAGCGCAGCGGGCAGGGGGAGCTGTTTTTT.

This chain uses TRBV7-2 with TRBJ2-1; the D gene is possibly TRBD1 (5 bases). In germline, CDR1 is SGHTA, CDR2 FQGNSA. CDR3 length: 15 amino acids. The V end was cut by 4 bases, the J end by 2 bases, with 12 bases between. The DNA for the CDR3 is TGTGCCAGCAGCTACCCTCCGGACACCTACAATGAGCAGTTCTTC. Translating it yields CASSYPPDTYNEQFF.

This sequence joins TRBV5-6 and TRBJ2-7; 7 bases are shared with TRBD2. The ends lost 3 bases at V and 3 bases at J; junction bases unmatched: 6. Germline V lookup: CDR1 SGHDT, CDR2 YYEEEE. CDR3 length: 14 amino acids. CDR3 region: CASSSRGGSYEQYF. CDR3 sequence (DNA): TGTGCCAGCAGCTCTAGGGGCGGGAGCTACGAGCAGTACTTC.

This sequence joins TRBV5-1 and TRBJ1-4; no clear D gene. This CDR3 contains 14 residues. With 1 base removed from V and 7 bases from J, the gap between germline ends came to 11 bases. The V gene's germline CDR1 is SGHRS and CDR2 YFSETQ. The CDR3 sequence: CASSLSRFAEKLFF. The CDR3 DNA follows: TGCGCCAGCAGCTTGTCTCGCTTCGCTGAAAAACTGTTTTTT.

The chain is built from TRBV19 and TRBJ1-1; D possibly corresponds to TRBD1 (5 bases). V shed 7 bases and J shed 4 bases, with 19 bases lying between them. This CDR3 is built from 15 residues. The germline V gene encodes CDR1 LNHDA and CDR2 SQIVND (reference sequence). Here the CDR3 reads CASNPRGSAATEAFF. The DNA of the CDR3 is TGTGCCAGTAACCCTAGGGGAAGTGCAGCCACTGAAGCTTTCTTT.